These T cell receptor beta chains were read from a single sample in a study of T cell responses to AZD1222 COVID-19 vaccine. Generated by immunoSEQ multiplex PCR, the TCRdb table keeps only in-frame clones and is missing some. The sample carries about 76,000 clones, 70% to 90% recorded once. This sample comprised peripheral blood, obtained on day 0 of AZD1222 vaccination. The source is an adult in good health. Each CDR3 is given with its conserved first and last residue. Each record gives: V gene, clone size, D gene, J gene, CDR3 DNA, CDR3 protein. A D gene is named only where the DNA matches it firmly. Clone size, where shown, is once, few, many, or a class for clones that have expanded.

>TRBV5-1|once|-|TRBJ1-1
TGCGCCAGCAGCTTGGAAGGGGGATACACTGAAGCTTTCTTT
CASSLEGGYTEAFF
>TRBV18|once|-|TRBJ1-1
TGTGCCAGCTCACCTCCCCGCGGGAACACTGAAGCTTTCTTT
CASSPPRGNTEAFF
>TRBV6-4|-|-|TRBJ1-5
TGTGCCAGCAGTGCAGGAGAGCACAATCAGCCCCAGCATTTT
CASSAGEHNQPQHF
>TRBV5-1|-|-|TRBJ1-6
TGCGCCAGCAGCTTGGCCGTACGGCGCTATAATTCACCCCTCCACTTT
CASSLAVRRYNSPLHF
>TRBV11-2|-|-|TRBJ1-1
TGTGCCAGCAGCTTAAGGGTCGGGCTAAAATTGGACACTGAAGCTTTCTTT
CASSLRVGLKLDTEAFF
>TRBV6-5|once|-|TRBJ2-6
TGTGCCAGCAGTTACCCAGGAGGGGCCAACGTCCTGACTTTC
CASSYPGGANVLTF
>TRBV6-1|-|TRBD2|TRBJ2-7
TGTGCCAGCAGTGAAGTAACTAGCGGGAAAGGGTACGAGCAGTACTTC
CASSEVTSGKGYEQYF
>TRBV19|few|TRBD1|TRBJ2-5
TGTGCCAGTAGTATAGGGACAGGGGAAGAGACCCAGTACTTC
CASSIGTGEETQYF
>TRBV18|-|TRBD2|TRBJ2-5
TGTGCCAGCTCACCGTCCGCGGGGGTGAGGATCGGGGTGACCCAGTACTTC
CASSPSAGVRIGVTQYF
>TRBV4-1|-|-|TRBJ1-6
TGCGCCAGCAGCCAAGGGGCCAGGGCTAATTCACCCCTCCACTTT
CASSQGARANSPLHF
>TRBV6-6|-|-|TRBJ1-5
TGTGCCAGCAGTTACCCAGGGCACCAGCCCCAGCATTTT
CASSYPGHQPQHF
>TRBV30|-|-|TRBJ2-7
TGTGCCTGGAGTGCTGGGGACACCTACGAGCAGTACTTC
CAWSAGDTYEQYF
>TRBV9|-|TRBD1|TRBJ2-2
TGTGCCAGCAGCGTAGTCCCCCAGACAGGGTGGGCCGGGGAGCTGTTTTTT
CASSVVPQTGWAGELFF
>TRBV7-3|-|TRBD2|TRBJ2-2
TGTGCCAGCAGCTGGAGGGCGGGAGACGGGGAGCTGTTTTTT
CASSWRAGDGELFF
>TRBV9|-|-|TRBJ1-1
TGTGCCAGCAGCGTAGATGTGGGGTTCGGGGGCACTGAAGCTTTCTTT
CASSVDVGFGGTEAFF
>TRBV6-6|-|-|TRBJ2-2
TGTGCCAGCAGTTACTCGAAAGAAGGCGGGGAGCTGTTTTTT
CASSYSKEGGELFF